These 27 T cell receptor beta chains share one sample of origin, sequenced in a study of T cells in Graves' hyperthyroidism and ophthalmopathy. There were TCR beta CDR3 regions amplified from RNA transcripts. The HTBI primer set drove a first-round RT-PCR of the TCR CDR3. Each CDR3 protein is one row after TCRdb ran MiXCR on the multiplex PCR reads. Found here are 750,000 to 950,000 distinct CDR3 sequences, 38% of them singletons; the top ten hold around 9.3%. Input material: blood. The receptor source for this set is a man aged 18-30 years with Graves' hyperthyroidism.

This clonotype was observed many times. This rearrangement joins TRBV24-1 to TRBJ2-5; D may be TRBD1 (5 bases). There are 14 residues in the CDR3. Germline V lookup: CDR1 KGHDR, CDR2 SFDVKD. Trimming shortened V by 6 bases and J by 5 bases, and 15 bases separated the two germline ends. CDR3 region: CATSPGHSTETQYF. DNA for the CDR3: TGTGCCACCAGTCCTGGACATTCAACGGAGACCCAGTACTTC.

This chain joins TRBV19 and TRBJ2-7; 7 bases agree with TRBD1. V shed 7 bases and J 6 bases; nucleotides not matched to a gene: 3. The CDR3 consists of 11 residues. The germline CDR1 and CDR2 sequences are LNHDA and SQIVND (reference sequence). The CDR3 DNA reads TGTGCCAGTACCAACAGGGGCGAGCAGTACTTC. This codes for CASTNRGEQYF.

This clonotype was counted at least ten times. The chain recombines TRBV19 with TRBJ2-7; D perhaps matches TRBD2 (5 bases). This CDR3 is 15 amino acids long. Germline CDR1 is LNHDA and CDR2 is SQIVND (reference sequence). Trimming stripped 1 base from V and 0 bases from J, with 10 bases between. This CDR3 is CASSIGGLVSYEQYF. DNA of the CDR3: TGTGCCAGTAGTATAGGAGGACTTGTCTCCTACGAGCAGTACTTC.

This chain uses TRBV7-8 with TRBJ1-1; D remains ambiguous. The germline V gene has CDR1 SGHVS and CDR2 FQNEAQ. Trimming shortened V by 8 bases and J by 1 base, and 11 bases separated the two germline ends. CDR3 length: 13 residues. In DNA form, the CDR3 reads TGTGCCAGCCGCCTGGCAGGGAACACTGAAGCTTTCTTT. It codes for CASRLAGNTEAFF.

This clonotype occurred a few times. In DNA, the CDR3 is TGCGCCAGCAGCTTGATGGGACAGGGGGCCCCGGAGCAGTACTTC. It encodes CASSLMGQGAPEQYF. V and J are TRBV5-1 and TRBJ2-7; 12 positions agree with TRBD1. Germline V lookup: CDR1 SGHRS, CDR2 YFSETQ. V was pared by 1 base and J by 7 bases, with 6 bases of the junction left unmatched. The CDR3 runs 15 residues.

CDR3 sequence (DNA): TGTGCCAGCAGTGGCAGCTTGGGCTACGAGCAGTACTTC. Protein sequence: CASSGSLGYEQYF. V usage is TRBV6-6 and J usage is TRBJ2-7; D gene uncertain. Germline V gene sequence: CDR1 MNHNY, CDR2 SVGAGI (reference sequence). V was clipped by 5 bases and J by 3 bases, with 11 bases between them. CDR3 length: 13 residues.

The chain links TRBV12-3 or TRBV12-4 to TRBJ1-1; weak D call: TRBD1 (5 bases). Deletions cut 5 bases from V and 4 bases from J, with 17 bases between. The CDR3 loop spans 15 amino acids. CDR3 sequence reads: CASSHPGQGSTEAFF. The DNA for the CDR3 is TGTGCCAGCAGTCATCCGGGGCAGGGAAGCACTGAAGCTTTCTTT.

As concerns this clonotype: One junction end disagrees with the germline gene, perhaps due to a read error. The rearrangement joins TRBV10-3 to TRBJ2-2, with TRBD1 as a possible D gene (6 bases). The CDR3 has 15 residues. The germline V gene encodes CDR1 ENHRY and CDR2 SYGVKD. The chain's CDR3 is CASSYQQGVTGELFF. The DNA of the CDR3 is TGTGCCAGCAGTTACCAACAGGGAGTTACCGGGGAGCTGTTTTTT.

There are a few counts of this clonotype. The chain carries TRBV4-1 and TRBJ1-5; no clear D. Between the trimmed V and J ends, which lost 1 base and 0 bases, there was a span of 19 bases. This CDR3 is built from 19 residues. The germline V gene encodes CDR1 MGHRA and CDR2 YSYEKL. The DNA of the CDR3 is TGCGCCAGCAGCCAAGTGGCGATACCCACCGTGATTAGCAATCAGCCCCAGCATTTT. Translating gives CASSQVAIPTVISNQPQHF.

The chain carries TRBV19 and TRBJ2-7; 12 nucleotides align to TRBD2. Germline V gene lookup returns CDR1 LNHDA and CDR2 SQIVND (reference sequence). CDR3 length equals 15 residues. V trimming: 5 bases; J trimming: 6 bases; junction bases outside the gene matches: 8. CDR3 in amino acids: CASSQTSGSLAEQYF. CDR3 bases: TGTGCCAGTAGTCAGACTAGCGGGAGTTTGGCCGAGCAGTACTTC. Supplemented by reference TRBV19 and TRBJ2-7, the full variable domain reads DGGITQSPKYLFRKEGQNVTLSCEQNLNHDAMYWYRQDPGQGLRLIYYSQIVNDFQKGDIAEGYSVSREKKESFPLTVTSAQKNPTAFYLCASSQTSGSLAEQYFGPGTRLTVT.

This clonotype has just a few counts. This chain links TRBV9 with TRBJ2-7, with D maybe TRBD2 (6 bases). The germline V gene encodes CDR1 SGDLS and CDR2 YYNGEE. Trimming stripped 2 bases from V and 6 bases from J, with 18 bases between. CDR3 length: 15 amino acids. CDR3 sequence: CASSVDAMGGGEQYF. DNA for the CDR3: TGTGCCAGCAGCGTGGACGCCATGGGGGGAGGCGAGCAGTACTTC.

The chain couples TRBV11-1 to TRBJ2-5, with 8 bases fitting TRBD1. V lost 5 bases to trimming and J lost 2 bases; unmatched junction nucleotides: 7. The CDR3 sequence is 15 residues long. The germline CDR1 and CDR2 sequences are SGHAT and FQDESV (reference sequence). The CDR3 DNA sequence: TGTGCCAGCAGCCACAGGGGGACTCAACAAGAGACCCAGTACTTC. Amino acids: CASSHRGTQQETQYF.

V is TRBV29-1 and J is TRBJ1-1; D call uncertain. With 7 bases removed from V and 8 bases from J, the gap between germline ends came to 17 bases. The CDR3 contains 12 residues. The germline V gene has CDR1 SQVTM and CDR2 ANQGSEA. CDR3 sequence reads: CSAGGNGREAFF. CDR3 coding DNA: TGCAGCGCAGGCGGCAACGGGAGGGAAGCTTTCTTT. The full variable domain, rest sourced from reference TRBV29-1 and TRBJ1-1, is SAVISQKPSRDICQRGTSLTIQCQVDSQVTMMFWYRQQPGQSLTLIATANQGSEATYESGFVIDKFPISRPNLTFSTLTVSNMSPEDSSIYLCSAGGNGREAFFGQGTRLTVV.

This clonotype was counted ten times or more. The chain joins TRBV12-3 or TRBV12-4 to TRBJ1-5; 7 bases match TRBD1. The CDR3 length is 14 residues. J lost 6 bases, V lost 6 bases, and 8 bases had no gene match. The CDR3 sequence: CASSETGRAQPQHF. The DNA for the CDR3 is TGTGCCAGCAGCGAGACAGGGAGGGCTCAGCCCCAGCATTTT.

This clonotype was seen just once. This chain links TRBV10-2 with TRBJ1-1; the D gene is possibly TRBD1 (5 bases). The CDR3 consists of 10 residues. Germline CDR1 reads WSHSY; CDR2 reads SAAADI. Trimming shortened V by 10 bases and J by 8 bases, and 11 bases separated the two germline ends. The CDR3 region is CATGKFEAFF. DNA for the CDR3: TGCGCCACAGGGAAGTTCGAAGCTTTCTTT.

Points on this clonotype: A much larger clone sits a single nucleotide away, making a read error possible. The rearrangement joins TRBV14 to TRBJ1-1; D gene unclear. V was clipped by 4 bases and J by 3 bases, with 15 bases between them. The CDR3 has 15 residues. The germline CDR1 and CDR2 sequences are SGHDN and FVKESK. The CDR3 loop reads CASSLVGTAYTEAFF. CDR3 in DNA: TGTGCCAGCAGCCTAGTGGGAACAGCTTACACTGAAGCTTTCTTT.

This clonotype was counted ten times or more. The chain recombines TRBV25-1 with TRBJ1-1; no reliable D call. Trimming stripped 4 bases from V and 3 bases from J, with 12 bases between. The CDR3 runs to 14 residues. Germline CDR1 is MGHDK and CDR2 is SYGVNS. The CDR3 sequence: CASSALGEYTEAFF. As DNA, the CDR3 is TGTGCCAGCAGTGCCTTAGGAGAGTACACTGAAGCTTTCTTT.

This chain links TRBV12-3 or TRBV12-4 with TRBJ2-7; D is possibly TRBD2 (5 bases). Trimming pared 10 bases from V and 7 bases from J, leaving 17 bases between. The CDR3 sequence is 12 residues long. The CDR3 DNA is TGTGCCAACAGCCCCCCGGGGATAGAGCAGTACTTC. It translates to CANSPPGIEQYF.

In this sample, this clonotype turned up a few times. V and J are TRBV29-1 and TRBJ2-2; D call uncertain. CDR3 length: 14 amino acids. The germline CDR1 and CDR2 sequences are SQVTM and ANQGSEA. The germline V and J ends were trimmed by 5 bases and 6 bases, with 16 bases remaining between them. CDR3: CSVRGGELAGELFF. In nucleotides, the CDR3 is TGCAGCGTTCGCGGCGGAGAACTGGCCGGGGAGCTGTTTTTT.

The V gene is TRBV12-3 or TRBV12-4, the J gene TRBJ2-2; 7 positions agree with TRBD1. After removal of 7 bases from V and 4 bases from J, the junction contained 6 bases not matched to a gene. The CDR3 has 14 residues. The CDR3 region is CASTPTGSTGELFF. The CDR3 DNA sequence: TGTGCCAGCACCCCGACAGGGAGCACCGGGGAGCTGTTTTTT.

As to this clonotype: A read error may explain this, as a much larger clone is one base away. The chain couples TRBV10-3 to TRBJ1-5; 11 bases align to TRBD1. Looked up from germline, CDR1 is ENHRY and CDR2 is SYGVKD. This CDR3 spans 15 amino acids. Losses at the gene ends were 6 bases for V and 3 bases for J; bases not matched to a gene: 4. The CDR3 DNA sequence: TGTGCCATCAGCGCGGGACAGGGGGTCAATCAGCCCCAGCATTTT. It specifies CAISAGQGVNQPQHF.

V usage is TRBV29-1 and J usage is TRBJ2-5; no clear D gene. V was shortened by 8 bases and J by 3 bases, with 10 bases between the two germline ends. The CDR3 totals 11 residues. Germline V gene lookup returns CDR1 SQVTM and CDR2 ANQGSEA. The CDR3 spells CSLAREETQYF. CDR3 sequence (DNA): TGCAGCTTGGCCCGGGAAGAGACCCAGTACTTC.

There are a few counts of this clonotype. This chain uses TRBV12-3 or TRBV12-4 with TRBJ1-4; D is perhaps TRBD1 (6 bases). V gave up 11 bases and J gave up 4 bases, with 11 bases separating them. The CDR3 is 12 residues long. The CDR3 is CALDSLNEKLFF. CDR3 nucleotides: TGTGCCTTGGACAGCCTTAATGAAAAACTGTTTTTT.

The V and J genes are TRBV7-9 and TRBJ2-2; TRBD1 matches at 9 bases. The CDR3 sequence is 16 residues long. The germline gives CDR1 SEHNR, CDR2 FQNEAQ (reference sequence). V dropped 2 bases and J dropped 4; count of bases not matched to a gene: 5. The CDR3 reads CASSLRRDRATGELFF. In DNA, the CDR3 is TGTGCCAGCAGCTTAAGACGGGACAGGGCCACCGGGGAGCTGTTTTTT.

In DNA form, the CDR3 reads TGCGCCAGCAGCTTCTCTGACCCTACCTACGAGCAGTACTTC. Amino acids: CASSFSDPTYEQYF. V is TRBV5-1 and J is TRBJ2-7, with unresolved D. V lost 2 bases to trimming and J lost 2 bases, with 11 bases between them. Germline CDR1 is SGHRS and CDR2 is YFSETQ. This CDR3 region has 14 residues.

This rearrangement joins TRBV10-2 to TRBJ2-5, with D perhaps matching TRBD1 or TRBD2 (6 bases each). The J call may be incorrect, as the DNA end agrees better with TRBJ2-1. This CDR3 is built from 15 residues. Looked up from germline, CDR1 is WSHSY and CDR2 is SAAADI. The CDR3, as DNA: TGCGCCAGCTATGGCCGGGACTTGAGGGGGGATGAGCAGTTCTTC. Amino acid sequence: CASYGRDLRGDEQFF.

Many counts were recorded for this clonotype. V usage is TRBV6-5 and J usage is TRBJ1-1; D ambiguous. Between the trimmed V and J ends, which lost 0 bases and 7 bases, there was a span of 6 bases. The V gene's germline CDR1 is MNHEY and CDR2 SVGAGI. The CDR3 sequence is 12 residues long. CDR3 sequence reads: CASSYSSGEAFF. DNA for the CDR3: TGTGCCAGCAGTTACTCATCAGGTGAAGCTTTCTTT.